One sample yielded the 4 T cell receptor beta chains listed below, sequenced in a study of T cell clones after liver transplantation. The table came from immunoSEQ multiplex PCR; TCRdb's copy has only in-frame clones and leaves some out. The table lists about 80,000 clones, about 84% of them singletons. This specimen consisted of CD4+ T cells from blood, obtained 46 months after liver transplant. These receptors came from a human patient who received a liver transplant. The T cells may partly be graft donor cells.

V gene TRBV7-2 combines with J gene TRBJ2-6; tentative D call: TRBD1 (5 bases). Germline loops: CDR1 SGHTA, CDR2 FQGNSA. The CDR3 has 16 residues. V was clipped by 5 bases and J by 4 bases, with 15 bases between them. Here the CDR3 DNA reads TGTGCCAGCAGCCAGGGTCTCTACAAGGGGGCCAACGTCCTGACTTTC. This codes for CASSQGLYKGANVLTF.

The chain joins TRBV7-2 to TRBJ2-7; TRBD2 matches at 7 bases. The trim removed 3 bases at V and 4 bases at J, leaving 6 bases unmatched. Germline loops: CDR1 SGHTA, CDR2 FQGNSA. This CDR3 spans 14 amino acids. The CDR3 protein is CASSLLAAEYEQYF. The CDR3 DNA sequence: TGTGCCAGCAGCTTGCTAGCGGCCGAATACGAGCAGTACTTC.

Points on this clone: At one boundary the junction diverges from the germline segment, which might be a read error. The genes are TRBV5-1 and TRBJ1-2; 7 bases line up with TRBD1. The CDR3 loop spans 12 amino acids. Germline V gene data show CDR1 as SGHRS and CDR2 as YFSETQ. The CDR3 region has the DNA TGTGCCAGCAGCGCGACAGGGATCGGCTACACCTTC. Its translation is CASSATGIGYTF.

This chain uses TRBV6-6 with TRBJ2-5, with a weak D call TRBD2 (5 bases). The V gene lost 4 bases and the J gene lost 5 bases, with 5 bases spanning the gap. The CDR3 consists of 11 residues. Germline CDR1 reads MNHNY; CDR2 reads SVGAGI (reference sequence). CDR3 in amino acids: CASSWEETQYF. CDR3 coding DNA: TGTGCCAGCAGTTGGGAGGAGACCCAGTACTTC.